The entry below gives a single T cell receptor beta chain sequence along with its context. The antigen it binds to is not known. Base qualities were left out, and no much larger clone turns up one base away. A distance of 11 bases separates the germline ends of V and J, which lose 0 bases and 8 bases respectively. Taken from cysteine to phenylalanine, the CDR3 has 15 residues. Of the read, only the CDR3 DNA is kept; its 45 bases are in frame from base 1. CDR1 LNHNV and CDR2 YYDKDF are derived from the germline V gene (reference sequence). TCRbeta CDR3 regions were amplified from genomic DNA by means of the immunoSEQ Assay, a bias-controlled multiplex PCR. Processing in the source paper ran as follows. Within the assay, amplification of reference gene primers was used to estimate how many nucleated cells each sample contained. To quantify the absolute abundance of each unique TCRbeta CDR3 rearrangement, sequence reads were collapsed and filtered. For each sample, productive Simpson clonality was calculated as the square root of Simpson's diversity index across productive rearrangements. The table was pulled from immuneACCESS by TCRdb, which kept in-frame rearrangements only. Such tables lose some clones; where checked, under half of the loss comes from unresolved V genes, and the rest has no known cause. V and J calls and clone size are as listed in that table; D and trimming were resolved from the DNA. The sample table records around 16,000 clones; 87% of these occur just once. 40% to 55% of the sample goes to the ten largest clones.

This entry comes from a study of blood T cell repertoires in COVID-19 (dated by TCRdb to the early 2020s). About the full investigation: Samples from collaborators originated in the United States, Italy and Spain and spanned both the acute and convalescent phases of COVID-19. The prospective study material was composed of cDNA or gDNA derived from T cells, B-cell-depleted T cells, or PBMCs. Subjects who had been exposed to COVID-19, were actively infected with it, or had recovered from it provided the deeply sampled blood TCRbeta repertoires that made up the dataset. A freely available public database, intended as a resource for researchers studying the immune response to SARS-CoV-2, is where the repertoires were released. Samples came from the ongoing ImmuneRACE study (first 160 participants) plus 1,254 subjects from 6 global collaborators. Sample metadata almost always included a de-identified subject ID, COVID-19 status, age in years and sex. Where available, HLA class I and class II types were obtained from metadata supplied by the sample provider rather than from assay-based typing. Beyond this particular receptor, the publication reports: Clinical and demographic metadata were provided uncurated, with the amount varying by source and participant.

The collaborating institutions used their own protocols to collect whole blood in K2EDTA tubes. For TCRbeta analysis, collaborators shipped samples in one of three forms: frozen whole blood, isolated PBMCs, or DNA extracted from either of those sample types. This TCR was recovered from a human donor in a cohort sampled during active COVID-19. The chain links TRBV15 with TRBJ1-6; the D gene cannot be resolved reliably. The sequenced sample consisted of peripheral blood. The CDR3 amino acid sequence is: CATSRERSRDSPLHF. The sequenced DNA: TGTGCCACCAGCAGAGAACGTAGCCGAGATTCACCCCTCCACTTT.